Below, 7 T cell receptor beta chains from the same sample are listed, as sequenced in a study of blood T cells in healthy people across ages. Using a J-beta primer mix together with a sample-barcoded 5' primer, a second PCR was run for roughly 7 to 12 cycles. TCRdb independently ran MiXCR on the 5' RACE reads; one entry per CDR3 protein. Of about 930,000 distinct CDR3 sequences in the sample, under 35% were seen once. The data were also submitted as part of a second study, on T cells of mothers and their children.

Input material: blood. The receptors originated from a woman aged 40-49 years in good health.

The rearrangement uses TRBV6-2 or TRBV6-3 and TRBJ1-2; 8 nucleotides agree with TRBD1. The trim removed 7 bases at V and 5 bases at J, leaving 6 bases unmatched. The CDR3 spans 13 residues. Germline CDR1 and CDR2: MNHEY and SVGEGT. The CDR3 DNA reads as TGTGCCAGCAAGATGGACAGGGTTTATGGCTACACCTTC. It is translated as CASKMDRVYGYTF.

This clonotype was observed a few times. The V and J genes are TRBV12-3 or TRBV12-4 and TRBJ1-2; 7 nucleotides agree with TRBD1. CDR3 length: 15 residues. V trimming: 7 bases; J trimming: 1 base; junction bases outside the gene matches: 9. The CDR3 DNA follows: TGTGCCAGCAACGACAGGGCCCACCTTAACTATGGCTACACCTTC. This sequence encodes CASNDRAHLNYGYTF.

The chain employs TRBV7-2 and TRBJ1-1, with D maybe TRBD1 (5 bases). The CDR3 is 13 residues long. CDR1 SGHTA and CDR2 FQGNSA come from the germline V gene. V lost 3 bases, J lost 6 bases, and 11 bases lay in between. The CDR3 DNA reads TGTGCCAGCAGCTTCGGGGGAAAGCCTGAAGCTTTCTTT. Its protein product is CASSFGGKPEAFF.

This clonotype was recorded at least ten times. The rearrangement links TRBV2 to TRBJ1-2; D perhaps matches TRBD1 (6 bases). Trimming cost V 4 bases and J 2 bases, with 8 bases left between them. The CDR3 is 13 amino acids. Germline assignment: CDR1 SNHLY and CDR2 FYNNEI. CDR3 amino acids: CASSGGQNYGYTF. The CDR3 DNA is TGTGCCAGCAGTGGCGGACAGAACTATGGCTACACCTTC.

The chain recombines TRBV4-1 with TRBJ1-6; no firm D call. CDR3 size: 16 residues. Deletions cut 4 bases from V and 6 bases from J, with 16 bases between. Germline CDR1 and CDR2: MGHRA and YSYEKL. The CDR3 sequence: CASSLIVDLGNSPLHF. The CDR3 nucleotides are TGCGCCAGCAGCCTGATCGTGGATTTGGGTAATTCACCCCTCCACTTT.

Ten or more counts support this clonotype. The chain carries TRBV3-1 and TRBJ1-2; perhaps TRBD1 as D (6 bases). Germline CDR1 is LGHDT and CDR2 is YNNKEL (reference sequence). The V and J ends lost 0 bases and 4 bases respectively, with 24 bases between them. CDR3 length equals 19 residues. The CDR3 sequence: CASSQDLLQRTEPFYGYTF. The CDR3 DNA reads as TGTGCCAGCAGCCAAGATCTTTTGCAACGGACAGAGCCCTTCTATGGCTACACCTTC.

This clonotype appeared many times. The CDR3 DNA reads as TGTGCCAGCAGCTTACCCCTGGGGGCAGGAGTTACGAGTCCCTCCTACAATGAGCAGTTCTTC. This sequence encodes CASSLPLGAGVTSPSYNEQFF. The chain joins TRBV7-2 to TRBJ2-1; a weak D match, TRBD1 (6 bases). This CDR3 has 21 amino acids. V was pared by 2 bases and J by 0 bases, with 26 bases between. CDR1 and CDR2 from the germline V gene are SGHTA and FQGNSA.